This TCR beta chain was found in a study of blood T cell repertoires in COVID-19. Overall study: Material from acute and convalescent COVID-19 was sourced from the United States, Italy and Spain.

The CDR3 consists of 13 residues. V dropped 5 bases and J dropped 10; count of bases not matched to a gene: 10. Germline CDR1 and CDR2: SGHTA and FQGTGA. Using immunoSEQ multiplex PCR, the repertoire was profiled, and TCRdb retains in-frame clones only, with some absent. The table records 69,000 or so clones, approximately 82% of them present only once. Sequenced sample: peripheral blood. The receptor comes from an elderly woman with acute or convalescent COVID-19. The V and J genes are TRBV7-3 and TRBJ1-1; 7 bases line up with TRBD1. DNA for the CDR3: TGTGCCAGCAGCCCTAGGGGGCAGGGTGGAGCTTTCTTT. Translated, it gives CASSPRGQGGAFF.